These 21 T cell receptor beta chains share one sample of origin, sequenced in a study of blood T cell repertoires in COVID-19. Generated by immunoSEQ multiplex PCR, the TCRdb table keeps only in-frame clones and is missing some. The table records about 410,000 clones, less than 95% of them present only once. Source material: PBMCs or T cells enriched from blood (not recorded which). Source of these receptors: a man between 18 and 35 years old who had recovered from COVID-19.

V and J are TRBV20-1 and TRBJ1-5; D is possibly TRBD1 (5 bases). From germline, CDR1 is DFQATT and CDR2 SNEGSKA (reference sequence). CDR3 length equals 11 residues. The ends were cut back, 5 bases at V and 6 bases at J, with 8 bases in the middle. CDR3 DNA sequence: TGCAGTGCTTCCGGGGGTCAGCCCCAGCATTTT. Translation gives CSASGGQPQHF.

The CDR3 DNA is TGTGCCTGGAGGGGACAGGGGTTAGTAACTGTTGACTACACCTTC. This encodes CAWRGQGLVTVDYTF. This chain uses TRBV30 with TRBJ1-2; TRBD1 matches 10 bases. There are 15 residues in the CDR3. Germline V gene lookup returns CDR1 GTSNPN and CDR2 SVGIG (reference sequence). V shed 3 bases and J 10 bases; nucleotides not matched to a gene: 14.

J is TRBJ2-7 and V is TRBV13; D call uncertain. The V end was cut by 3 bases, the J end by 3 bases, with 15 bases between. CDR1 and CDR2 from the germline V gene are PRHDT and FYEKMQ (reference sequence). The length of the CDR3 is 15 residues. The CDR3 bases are TGTGCCAGCAGCTTGTATAGCAGTAGAGGCTACGAGCAGTACTTC. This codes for CASSLYSSRGYEQYF.

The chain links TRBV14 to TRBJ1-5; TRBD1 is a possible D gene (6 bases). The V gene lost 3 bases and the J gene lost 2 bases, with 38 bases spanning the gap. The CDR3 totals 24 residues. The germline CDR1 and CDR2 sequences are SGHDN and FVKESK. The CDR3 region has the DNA TGTGCCAGCAGCCAGACAACGTTGGGACAACCAAAAGCTCCTAACCTTTGGGGCAATCAGCCCCAGCATTTT. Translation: CASSQTTLGQPKAPNLWGNQPQHF. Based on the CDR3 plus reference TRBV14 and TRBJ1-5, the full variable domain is EAGVTQFPSHSVIEKGQTVTLRCDPISGHDNLYWYRRVMGKEIKFLLHFVKESKQDESGMPNNRFLAERTGGTYSTLKVQPAELEDSGVYFCASSQTTLGQPKAPNLWGNQPQHFGDGTRLSIL.

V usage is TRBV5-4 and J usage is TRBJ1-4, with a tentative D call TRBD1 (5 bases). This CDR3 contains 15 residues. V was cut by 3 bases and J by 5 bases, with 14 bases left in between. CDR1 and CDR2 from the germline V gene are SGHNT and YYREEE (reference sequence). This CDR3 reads CASSSGGPKNEKLFF. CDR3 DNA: TGTGCCAGCAGCTCCGGGGGACCGAAGAATGAAAAACTGTTTTTT.

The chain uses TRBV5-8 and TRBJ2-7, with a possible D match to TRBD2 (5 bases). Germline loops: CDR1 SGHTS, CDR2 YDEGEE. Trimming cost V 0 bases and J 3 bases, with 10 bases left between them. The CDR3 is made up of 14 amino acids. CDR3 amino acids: CASSLGTGNYEQYF. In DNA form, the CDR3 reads TGTGCCAGCAGCTTGGGAACGGGAAACTACGAGCAGTACTTC.

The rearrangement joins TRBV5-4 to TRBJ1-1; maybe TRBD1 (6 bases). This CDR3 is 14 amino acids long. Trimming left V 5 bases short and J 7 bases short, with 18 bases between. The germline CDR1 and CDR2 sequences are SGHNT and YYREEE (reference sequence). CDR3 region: CASRSQQGQVEAFF. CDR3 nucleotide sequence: TGTGCCAGCAGATCTCAACAGGGCCAAGTTGAAGCTTTCTTT.

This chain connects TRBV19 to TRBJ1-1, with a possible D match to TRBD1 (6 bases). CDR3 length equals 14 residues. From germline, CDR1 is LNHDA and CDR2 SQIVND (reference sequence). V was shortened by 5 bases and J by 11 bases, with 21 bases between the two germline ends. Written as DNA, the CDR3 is TGTGCCAGTAGTCTAACCCCGGACAGCTTCGGGGCTTTCTTT. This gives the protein CASSLTPDSFGAFF.

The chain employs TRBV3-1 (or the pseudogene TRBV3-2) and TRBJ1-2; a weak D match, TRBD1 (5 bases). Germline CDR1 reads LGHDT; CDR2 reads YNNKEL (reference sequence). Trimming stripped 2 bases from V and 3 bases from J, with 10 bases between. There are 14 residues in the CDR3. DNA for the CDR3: TGTGCCAGCAGCCAACAGGGTTCGGACTATGGCTACACCTTC. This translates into CASSQQGSDYGYTF.

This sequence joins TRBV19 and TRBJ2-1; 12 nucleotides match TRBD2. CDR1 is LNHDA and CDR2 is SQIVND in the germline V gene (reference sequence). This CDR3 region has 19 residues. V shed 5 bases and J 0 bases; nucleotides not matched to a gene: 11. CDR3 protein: CASSVRFTSGGRSYNEQFF. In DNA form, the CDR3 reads TGTGCCAGTAGTGTACGGTTCACTAGCGGGGGGCGCTCCTACAATGAGCAGTTCTTC.

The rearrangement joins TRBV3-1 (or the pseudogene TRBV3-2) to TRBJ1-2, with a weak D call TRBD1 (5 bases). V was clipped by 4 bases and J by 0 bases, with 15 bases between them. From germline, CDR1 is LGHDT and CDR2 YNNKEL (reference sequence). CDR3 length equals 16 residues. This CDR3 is CASSPAGRLANYGYTF. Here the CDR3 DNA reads TGTGCCAGCAGCCCGGCGGGGCGGTTAGCTAACTATGGCTACACCTTC.

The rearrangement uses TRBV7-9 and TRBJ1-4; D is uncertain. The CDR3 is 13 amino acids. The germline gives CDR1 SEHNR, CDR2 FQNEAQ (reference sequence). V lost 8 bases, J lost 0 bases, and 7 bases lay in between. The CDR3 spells CASSGTTNEKLFF. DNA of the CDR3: TGTGCCAGCTCGGGGACAACTAATGAAAAACTGTTTTTT.

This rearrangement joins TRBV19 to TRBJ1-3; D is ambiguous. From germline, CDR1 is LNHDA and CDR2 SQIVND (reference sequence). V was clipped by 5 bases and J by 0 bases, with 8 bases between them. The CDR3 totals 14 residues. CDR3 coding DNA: TGTGCCAGTAGTCCCGAGCTCTCTGGAAACACCATATATTTT. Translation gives CASSPELSGNTIYF.

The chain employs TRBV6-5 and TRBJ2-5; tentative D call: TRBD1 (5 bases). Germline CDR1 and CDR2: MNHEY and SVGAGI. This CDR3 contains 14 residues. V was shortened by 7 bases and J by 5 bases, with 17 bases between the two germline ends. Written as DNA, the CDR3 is TGTGCCAGCACAGGCGGCAGGGTTGGCGAGACCCAGTACTTC. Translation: CASTGGRVGETQYF.

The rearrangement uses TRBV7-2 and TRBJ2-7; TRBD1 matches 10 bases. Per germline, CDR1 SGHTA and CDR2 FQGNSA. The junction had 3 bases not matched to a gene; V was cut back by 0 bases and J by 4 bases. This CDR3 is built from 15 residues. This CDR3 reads CASSLAGQGLYEQYF. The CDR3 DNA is TGTGCCAGCAGCTTAGCGGGACAGGGGTTATACGAGCAGTACTTC.

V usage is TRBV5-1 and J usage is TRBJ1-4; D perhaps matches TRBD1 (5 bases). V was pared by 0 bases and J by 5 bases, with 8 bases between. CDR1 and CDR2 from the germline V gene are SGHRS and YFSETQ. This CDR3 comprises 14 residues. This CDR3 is CASSLEAGNEKLFF. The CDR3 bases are TGCGCCAGCAGCTTGGAGGCAGGGAATGAAAAACTGTTTTTT. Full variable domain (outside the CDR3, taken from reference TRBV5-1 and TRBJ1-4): KAGVTQTPRYLIKTRGQQVTLSCSPISGHRSVSWYQQTPGQGLQFLFEYFSETQRNKGNFPGRFSGRQFSNSRSEMNVSTLELGDSALYLCASSLEAGNEKLFFGSGTQLSVL.

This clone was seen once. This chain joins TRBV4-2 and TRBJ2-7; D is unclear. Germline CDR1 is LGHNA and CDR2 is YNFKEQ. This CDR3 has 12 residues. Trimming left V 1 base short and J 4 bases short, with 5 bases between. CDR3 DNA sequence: TGTGCCAGCAGCCAAGCAGGTTACGAGCAGTACTTC. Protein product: CASSQAGYEQYF.

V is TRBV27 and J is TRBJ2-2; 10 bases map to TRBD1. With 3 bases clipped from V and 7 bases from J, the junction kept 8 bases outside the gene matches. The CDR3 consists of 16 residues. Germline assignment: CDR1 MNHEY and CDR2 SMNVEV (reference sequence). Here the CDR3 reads CASSFYGTGVDGELFF. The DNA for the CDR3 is TGTGCCAGCAGTTTTTATGGGACAGGGGTGGACGGGGAGCTGTTTTTT.

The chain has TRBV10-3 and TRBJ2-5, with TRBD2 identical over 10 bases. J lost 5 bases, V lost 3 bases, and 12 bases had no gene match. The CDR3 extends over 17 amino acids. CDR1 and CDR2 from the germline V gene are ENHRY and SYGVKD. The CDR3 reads CAISESASGGGLETQYF. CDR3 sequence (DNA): TGTGCCATCAGTGAATCGGCTAGCGGGGGAGGTTTGGAGACCCAGTACTTC.

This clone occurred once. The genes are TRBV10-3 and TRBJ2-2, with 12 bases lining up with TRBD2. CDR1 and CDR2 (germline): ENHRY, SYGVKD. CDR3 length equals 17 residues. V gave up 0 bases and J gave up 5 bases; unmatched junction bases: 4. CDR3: CAISESGLAGRTGELFF. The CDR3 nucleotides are TGTGCCATCAGTGAGTCGGGACTAGCGGGTCGTACCGGGGAGCTGTTTTTT.

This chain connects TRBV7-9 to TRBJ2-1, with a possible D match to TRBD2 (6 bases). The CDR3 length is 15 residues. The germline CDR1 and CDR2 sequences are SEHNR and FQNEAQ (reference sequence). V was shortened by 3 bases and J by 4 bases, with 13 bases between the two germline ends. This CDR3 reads CASSFPGLEYNEQFF. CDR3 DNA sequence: TGTGCCAGCAGCTTCCCGGGACTGGAGTACAATGAGCAGTTCTTC. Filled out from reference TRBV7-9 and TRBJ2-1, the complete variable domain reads DTGVSQNPRHKITKRGQNVTFRCDPISEHNRLYWYRQTLGQGPEFLTYFQNEAQLEKSRLLSDRFSAERPKGSFSTLEIQRTEQGDSAMYLCASSFPGLEYNEQFFGPGTRLTVL.